A selection of T cell receptor beta chains follows, all from one sample in a study of Ad26.COV2.S vaccination and SARS-CoV-2 variants. The assay was immunoSEQ multiplex PCR, and TCRdb's table has in-frame clones only and misses some. The sample includes approximately 480,000 clones, roughly 89% of them seen just once. The sample consisted of peripheral blood, taken in a trial of Ad26.COV2.S vaccine versus placebo. Receptors were obtained from a person between 18 and 59 years old who received the Ad26.COV2.S COVID-19 vaccine or a placebo. Both conserved end residues are part of each CDR3. Fields, in order: J gene, clone size, D gene, V gene, CDR3 DNA, CDR3 protein. D genes are given only for firm matches. The size of a clone is reported for some rows only, either as once, few or many, or as a class for expanded clones.

>TRBJ2-7|NA|NA|TRBV5-1
TGCGCCAGCAGCTTAGCCCCACCCTCACGCGAGCAGTACTTC
CASSLAPPSREQYF
>TRBJ2-7|once|NA|TRBV21-1
TGTGCCAGCAGCAAAGGAGGGCAAAGGGGACTCTCCTACGAGCAGTACTTC
CASSKGGQRGLSYEQYF
>TRBJ1-3|once|NA|TRBV7-2
TGTGCCAGCAGCTTCCGGCGGGCGAGCTCTGGAAACACCATATATTTT
CASSFRRASSGNTIYF
>TRBJ2-7|NA|TRBD1|TRBV5-1
TGCGCCAGCAGCTTCAAGGGGGCAGTGGCGGGCGAGCAGTACTTC
CASSFKGAVAGEQYF
>TRBJ1-5|NA|NA|TRBV28
TGTGCCAGCAGTTTCGTGGGGGGAAATCAGCCCCAGCATTTT
CASSFVGGNQPQHF
>TRBJ1-2|once|TRBD1|TRBV19
TGTGCCAGTATAAGGGGACAGGGGACCAAAGGCTACACCTTC
CASIRGQGTKGYTF
>TRBJ1-4|NA|NA|TRBV7-6
TGTGCCAGCAGCTTTAGTGAAAAACTGTTTTTT
CASSFSEKLFF
>TRBJ1-4|once|NA|TRBV7-2
TGTGCCAGCAGCTTAGTCCGCGAAAAACTGTTTTTT
CASSLVREKLFF
>TRBJ1-3|NA|NA|TRBV9
TGTGCCAGCACCCCGCACGGGCAGCTCCTCTCTGGAAACACCATATATTTT
CASTPHGQLLSGNTIYF
>TRBJ1-2|few|NA|TRBV28
TGTGCCAGCAGTTTGATAGGGACTGATGGCTACACCTTC
CASSLIGTDGYTF
>TRBJ2-1|NA|TRBD1|TRBV27
TGTGCCAGCAGTCCCCGACAGGGGGGAAACAATGAGCAGTTCTTC
CASSPRQGGNNEQFF
>TRBJ2-1|NA|TRBD1|TRBV5-1
TGCGCCAGCAGCTGGGACAGCAGCTCCTACAATGAGCAGTTCTTC
CASSWDSSSYNEQFF
>TRBJ1-2|NA|NA|TRBV19
TGTGCCAGTAGTACGGTGGGGGAACAGACATATGGCTACACCTTC
CASSTVGEQTYGYTF
>TRBJ2-1|NA|NA|TRBV18
TGTGCCAGCTCACCACCGAGTTCCAGAAATGAGCAGTTCTTC
CASSPPSSRNEQFF
>TRBJ1-5|NA|NA|TRBV19
TGTGCCAGTAGCCCCTTGGGCAGACGCAATCAGCCCCAGCATTTT
CASSPLGRRNQPQHF
>TRBJ1-6|NA|NA|TRBV11-2
TGTGCCAGCAGCTTAGCCGGGTATCATTCACCCCTCCACTTT
CASSLAGYHSPLHF
>TRBJ1-1|NA|TRBD1|TRBV6-6
TGTGCCAGCACGCTCCGGACAGGGGGCACTGAAGCTTTCTTT
CASTLRTGGTEAFF
>TRBJ1-1|NA|NA|TRBV5-1
TGCGCCAGCAGCCTGGGACCTATGAACACTGAAGCTTTCTTT
CASSLGPMNTEAFF
>TRBJ1-2|NA|NA|TRBV2
TGTGCCAGCAGTCTAGGACAGAACTATGGCTACACCTTC
CASSLGQNYGYTF
>TRBJ2-3|NA|NA|TRBV5-5
TGTGCCAGCAGCCCCGGTACAGATACGCAGTATTTT
CASSPGTDTQYF
>TRBJ2-2|NA|NA|TRBV7-2
TGTGCCAGCAGCTCTACCACCCAGACTGCCGGGGAGCTGTTTTTT
CASSSTTQTAGELFF
>TRBJ2-7|NA|NA|TRBV5-1
TGCGCCAGTGGGGTTGGCTCCGAGCAGTACTTC
CASGVGSEQYF
>TRBJ2-3|NA|NA|TRBV4-3
TGCGCCAGCAGCACGGCCTTGGCAAGCACAGATACGCAGTATTTT
CASSTALASTDTQYF
>TRBJ2-1|NA|NA|TRBV28
TGTGCCAGCAATCCACTCCAGGGTCAGTGGAAGTTCTTC
CASNPLQGQWKFF
>TRBJ2-7|NA|TRBD1|TRBV5-1
TGCGCCAGCAGCCCAAAGTTGGGACAGGGTTACGAGCAGTACTTC
CASSPKLGQGYEQYF
>TRBJ2-2|NA|NA|TRBV11-3
TGTGCCAGCAGGGCCCTACCGAACACCGGGGAGCTGTTTTTT
CASRALPNTGELFF
>TRBJ1-1|NA|NA|TRBV30
TGTGCCTGGAGTGTCCGGTATGAAGCTTTCTTT
CAWSVRYEAFF
>TRBJ2-7|NA|TRBD2|TRBV7-9
TGTGCCAGCAGCGCAGCGGGAGGGGCTTACGAGCAGTACTTC
CASSAAGGAYEQYF
>TRBJ2-2|NA|NA|TRBV6-5
TGTGCCAGCAGTTACGACCTAGACAACACCGGGGAGCTGTTTTTT
CASSYDLDNTGELFF
>TRBJ1-4|NA|NA|TRBV7-9
TGTGCCAGCAGCCCAGGGGCCCCACGAAGGGAACTGTTTTTT
CASSPGAPRRELFF